Listed below are T cell receptor beta chains from one sample, sequenced in a study of cytomegalovirus exposure and HLA in healthy donors. Some clones are missing from TCRdb's copy, which holds only in-frame ones; the method was immunoSEQ multiplex PCR. The repertoire holds about 360,000 clones, with just over 85% as singletons. Material: PBMCs. These receptor sequences come from a young woman in good health and CMV-seronegative. Each CDR3 is given with its conserved first and last residue. A D gene is named only where the DNA matches it firmly. A clone size is listed for some rows: how often the clone was seen (once, few, many), or a class if it is expanded.

NA	TRBV19	NA	TRBJ1-5	CASNYDRVSNQPQHF	TGTGCCAGTAATTACGACAGAGTTAGCAATCAGCCCCAGCATTTT
NA	TRBV7-2	NA	TRBJ1-2	CASSLAPGLDYGYTF	TGTGCCAGCAGCTTAGCTCCGGGACTGGACTATGGCTACACCTTC
TRBD1	TRBV2	NA	TRBJ2-1	CASIRFSGQEPFYSYNEQFF	TGTGCCAGCATTCGCTTTTCGGGACAGGAGCCGTTCTACTCCTACAATGAGCAGTTCTTC
NA	TRBV11-2	few	TRBJ1-1	CASSLAGRNTEAFF	TGTGCCAGCAGCTTGGCGGGGAGGAACACTGAAGCTTTCTTT
NA	TRBV15	NA	TRBJ1-4	CATSRDGGTSGEKLFF	TGTGCCACCAGCAGAGATGGGGGGACGAGTGGTGAAAAACTGTTTTTT
NA	TRBV4-1	NA	TRBJ2-3	CASSQEARGTGTDTQYF	TGCGCCAGCAGCCAAGAGGCTCGGGGAACTGGCACAGATACGCAGTATTTT
TRBD1	TRBV6-1	NA	TRBJ1-1	CASSRDRGQNTEAFF	TGTGCCAGCAGTAGGGACAGGGGGCAGAACACTGAAGCTTTCTTT
NA	TRBV2	NA	TRBJ1-1	CASRPGPRPTEAFF	TGTGCCAGCAGACCAGGCCCCCGTCCCACTGAAGCTTTCTTT
NA	TRBV7-9	NA	TRBJ1-1	CASSLGQPNTEAFF	TGTGCCAGCAGCTTGGGCCAGCCGAACACTGAAGCTTTCTTT
TRBD1	TRBV5-6	NA	TRBJ2-7	CASSPGGTGGEQYF	TGTGCCAGCAGCCCGGGGGGGACAGGGGGCGAGCAGTACTTC
TRBD2	TRBV13	NA	TRBJ2-2	CASSLEVSGGDGGELFF	TGTGCCAGCAGCTTAGAAGTAAGCGGGGGCGATGGCGGGGAGCTGTTTTTT
TRBD2	TRBV7-2	NA	TRBJ2-1	CASIRIAGGYNEQFF	TGTGCCAGCATCCGAATAGCGGGAGGGTACAATGAGCAGTTCTTC
NA	TRBV5-1	NA	TRBJ2-7	CASSLGPSAGEQYF	TGCGCCAGCAGCCTTGGGCCTTCCGCGGGCGAGCAGTACTTC
NA	TRBV6-5	NA	TRBJ2-3	CASQMRAIDTQYF	TGTGCCAGTCAAATGCGGGCGATAGATACGCAGTATTTT
TRBD1	TRBV2	once	TRBJ1-3	CASSSLMTGASGNTIYF	TGTGCCAGCAGTTCCCTAATGACAGGGGCCTCTGGAAACACCATATATTTT
TRBD2	TRBV9	NA	TRBJ2-1	CASSESGLAGANEQFF	TGTGCCAGCAGCGAATCGGGACTAGCGGGAGCCAATGAGCAGTTCTTC
NA	TRBV4-1	NA	TRBJ2-3	CASSHLPSDTQYF	TGCGCCAGCAGCCATCTCCCCTCGGATACGCAGTATTTT
NA	TRBV5-1	NA	TRBJ2-5	CASSLARGQETQYF	TGCGCCAGCAGCTTGGCCCGGGGCCAAGAGACCCAGTACTTC
TRBD1	TRBV7-9	NA	TRBJ1-4	CASSLVRGPANEKLFF	TGTGCCAGCAGCTTAGTTAGGGGGCCGGCTAATGAAAAACTGTTTTTT
NA	TRBV28	NA	TRBJ1-5	CASSRIQGHQPQHF	TGTGCCAGCAGTCGGATACAGGGCCATCAGCCCCAGCATTTT
NA	TRBV5-1	NA	TRBJ2-1	CASSRDSNNEQFF	TGCGCCAGCAGTCGGGACTCAAACAATGAGCAGTTCTTC
TRBD1	TRBV6-6	once	TRBJ1-5	CASSYHVPGQNQPQHF	TGTGCCAGCAGTTACCACGTCCCGGGACAGAATCAGCCCCAGCATTTT
NA	TRBV27	NA	TRBJ2-1	CASSSRPRNEQFF	TGTGCCAGCAGTTCACGCCCCCGGAATGAGCAGTTCTTC
NA	TRBV7-9	NA	TRBJ2-7	CASSFEGGYEQYF	TGTGCCAGCAGCTTTGAGGGCGGCTACGAGCAGTACTTC
TRBD2	TRBV19	NA	TRBJ2-7	CASSIRGLADSSYEQYF	TGTGCCAGTAGTATAAGAGGACTAGCGGATAGCTCCTACGAGCAGTACTTC
NA	TRBV15	NA	TRBJ1-3	CATSESGNTIYF	TGTGCCACCTCTGAGTCTGGAAACACCATATATTTT
TRBD1	TRBV18	many	TRBJ2-5	CASSPGTGRETQYF	TGTGCCAGCTCACCAGGGACAGGGAGGGAGACCCAGTACTTC
NA	TRBV9	NA	TRBJ2-6	CASSPVSGANVLTF	TGTGCCAGCAGCCCAGTCTCTGGGGCCAACGTCCTGACTTTC
TRBD1	TRBV7-6	NA	TRBJ1-3	CASSQGQYKGNTIYF	TGTGCCAGCAGCCAGGGACAGTATAAAGGAAACACCATATATTTT
TRBD1	TRBV6-5	NA	TRBJ2-1	CASSYGGRGNEQFF	TGTGCCAGCAGTTATGGGGGCAGGGGGAATGAGCAGTTCTTC